This T cell receptor beta chain was profiled in a study of cytomegalovirus exposure and HLA in healthy donors. Concerning this clone itself: As yet, its antigen is unknown.

It was with 60 Vbeta and 13 Jbeta primers that the PCR ran. Sequencing was performed with immunoSEQ multiplex PCR; in TCRdb, only in-frame clones are kept and a portion is missing. The sample carries about 200,000 clones, around 83% recorded once. Points from the study as a whole: It was confirmed in vitro that a few of the CMV-associated chains were specific for CMV antigens. Follow-up analysis found HLA locus-dependent TCR association rates, highest for DRB1 and lowest for HLA-C. HLA alleles were associated with some 17,000 TCR beta sequences in a later analysis at 0.05 false discovery rate. Analyzed later, most CMV-associated TCR beta chains appeared HLA-restricted.

The germline CDR1 and CDR2 sequences are MNHEY and SMNVEV (reference sequence). The CDR3 has 18 residues. Between the trimmed V and J ends, which lost 8 bases and 1 base, there was a span of 25 bases. Source material: PBMCs. The receptor was derived from a woman aged 35 to 49 in good health and CMV-seronegative. The chain has TRBV27 and TRBJ2-3; possible D gene TRBD2, 6 bases. The CDR3 reads CASSFGLATMLGTDTQYF. The CDR3 DNA reads as TGTGCCAGCTCCTTTGGGCTAGCGACGATGTTAGGCACAGATACGCAGTATTTT.